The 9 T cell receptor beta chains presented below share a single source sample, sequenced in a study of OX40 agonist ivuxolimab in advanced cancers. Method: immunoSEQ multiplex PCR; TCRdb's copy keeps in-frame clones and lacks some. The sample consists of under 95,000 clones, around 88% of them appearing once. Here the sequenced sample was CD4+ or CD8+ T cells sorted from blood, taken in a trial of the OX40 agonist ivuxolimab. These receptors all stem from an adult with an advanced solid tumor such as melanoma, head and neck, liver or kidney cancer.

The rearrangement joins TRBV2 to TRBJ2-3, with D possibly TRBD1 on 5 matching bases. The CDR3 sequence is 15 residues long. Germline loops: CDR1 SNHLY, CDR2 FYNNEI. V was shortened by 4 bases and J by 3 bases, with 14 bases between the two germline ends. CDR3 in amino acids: CASSGRQGRTDTQYF. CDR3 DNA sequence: TGTGCCAGCAGTGGGCGGCAGGGCAGGACAGATACGCAGTATTTT.

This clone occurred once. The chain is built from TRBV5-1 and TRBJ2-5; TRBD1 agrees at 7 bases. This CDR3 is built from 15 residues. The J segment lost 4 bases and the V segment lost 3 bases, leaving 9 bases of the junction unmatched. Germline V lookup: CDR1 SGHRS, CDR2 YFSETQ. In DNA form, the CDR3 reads TGCGCCAGCAGCTCGACAGGGTGGGGTCGAGAGACCCAGTACTTC. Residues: CASSSTGWGRETQYF.

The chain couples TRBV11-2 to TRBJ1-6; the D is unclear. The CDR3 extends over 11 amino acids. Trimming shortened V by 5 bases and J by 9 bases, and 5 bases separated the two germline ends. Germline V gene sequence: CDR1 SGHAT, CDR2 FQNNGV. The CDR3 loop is CASSPSSPLHF. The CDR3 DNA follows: TGTGCCAGCAGCCCCTCTTCACCCCTCCACTTT.

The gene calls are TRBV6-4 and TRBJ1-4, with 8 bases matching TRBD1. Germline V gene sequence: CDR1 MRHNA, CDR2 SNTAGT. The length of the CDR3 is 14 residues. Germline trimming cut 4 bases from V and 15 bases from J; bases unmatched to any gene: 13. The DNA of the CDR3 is TGTGCCAGCAGTGGACAGGGGAGGGTCGTCGTTATGTTTTTT. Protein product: CASSGQGRVVVMFF.

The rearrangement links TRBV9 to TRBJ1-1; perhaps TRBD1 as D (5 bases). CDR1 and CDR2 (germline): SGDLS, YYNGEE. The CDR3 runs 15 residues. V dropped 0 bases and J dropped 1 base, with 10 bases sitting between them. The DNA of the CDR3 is TGTGCCAGCAGCGTAGTAAACAGGTGGAACACTGAAGCTTTCTTT. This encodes CASSVVNRWNTEAFF.

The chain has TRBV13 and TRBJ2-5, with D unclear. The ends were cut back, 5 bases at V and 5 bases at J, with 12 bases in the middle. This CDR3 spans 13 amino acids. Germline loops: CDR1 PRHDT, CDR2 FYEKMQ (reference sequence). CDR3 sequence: CASSRPTGETQYF. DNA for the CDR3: TGTGCCAGCAGCCGACCAACTGGGGAGACCCAGTACTTC.

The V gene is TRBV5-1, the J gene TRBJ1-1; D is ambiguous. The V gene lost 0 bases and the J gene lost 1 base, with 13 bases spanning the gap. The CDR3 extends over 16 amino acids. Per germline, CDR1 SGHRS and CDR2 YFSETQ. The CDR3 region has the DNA TGCGCCAGCAGCTTGGTGGGAGCGGGATCGAACACTGAAGCTTTCTTT. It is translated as CASSLVGAGSNTEAFF.

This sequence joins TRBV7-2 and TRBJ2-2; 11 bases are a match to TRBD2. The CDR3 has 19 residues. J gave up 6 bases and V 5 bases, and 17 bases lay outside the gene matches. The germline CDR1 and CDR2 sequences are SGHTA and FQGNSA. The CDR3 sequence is CASSTSKGIAGGPPGELFF. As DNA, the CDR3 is TGTGCCAGCAGCACGAGTAAGGGGATAGCGGGAGGGCCTCCCGGGGAGCTGTTTTTT.

The CDR3 sequence: CASKGGEVTVGNQPQHF. CDR3 in DNA: TGTGCCAGCAAAGGGGGGGAGGTGACAGTAGGCAATCAGCCCCAGCATTTT. The chain combines TRBV21-1 with TRBJ1-5. TRBV21-1 is a listed pseudogene. This CDR3 region has 17 residues.